These T cell receptor beta chains were read from a single sample in a study of radiotherapy plus CTLA-4 blockade in lung cancer. The repertoire was sequenced with immunoSEQ multiplex PCR; TCRdb's copy has only in-frame clones and lacks some. The sample contains around 63,000 clones, around 76% of which appear only once. The sequencing used peripheral blood, collected from a patient treated with radiotherapy plus ipilimumab. The receptors were sampled from a human donor with non-small cell lung cancer whose response to radiotherapy plus ipilimumab could not be evaluated. Some clones in this sample may be carry-over from other donors' samples. Each CDR3 is given without its conserved first and last residue. The order of the fields is V gene, J gene, CDR3 protein.

v_gene: TRBV2; j_gene: TRBJ2-1; CDR3aa: ASSERLGAGYNEQF
v_gene: TRBV6-5; j_gene: TRBJ1-1; CDR3aa: ASSPYEGTEAF
v_gene: TRBV6-6; j_gene: TRBJ1-1; CDR3aa: ASSLQEPAEAF
v_gene: TRBV2; j_gene: TRBJ1-6; CDR3aa: ASRTGQYNSPLH
v_gene: TRBV6-5; j_gene: TRBJ2-3; CDR3aa: ASSYSRADTQY
v_gene: TRBV5-6; j_gene: TRBJ2-6; CDR3aa: ASSLETGDSGANVLT
v_gene: TRBV19; j_gene: TRBJ1-5; CDR3aa: ASTLDRTYQPQH
v_gene: TRBV5-1; j_gene: TRBJ1-6; CDR3aa: ASSGTGPNSPLH
v_gene: TRBV7-9; j_gene: TRBJ2-1; CDR3aa: ASRPRGYNEQF
v_gene: TRBV7-9; j_gene: TRBJ1-2; CDR3aa: ASSTAGLIYGYT
v_gene: TRBV7-7; j_gene: TRBJ2-7; CDR3aa: ASSPGQAPDEQY
v_gene: TRBV5-1; j_gene: TRBJ2-6; CDR3aa: ASSVRVYGANVLT
v_gene: TRBV27; j_gene: TRBJ2-7; CDR3aa: ASSLNQASYEQY
v_gene: TRBV7-8; j_gene: TRBJ1-1; CDR3aa: ASSLMGRGMNTEAF
v_gene: TRBV28; j_gene: TRBJ1-5; CDR3aa: ASSPTGYSNQPQH
v_gene: TRBV7-2; j_gene: TRBJ1-5; CDR3aa: ASSSPGGGRNQPQH
v_gene: TRBV5-1; j_gene: TRBJ1-1; CDR3aa: ASSGQGGDNGSF
v_gene: TRBV5-1; j_gene: TRBJ1-5; CDR3aa: ASSLDPQGNQPQH
v_gene: TRBV18; j_gene: TRBJ2-5; CDR3aa: ASSPEVQETQY
v_gene: TRBV9; j_gene: TRBJ2-1; CDR3aa: ASSVGPAGDGNEQF
v_gene: TRBV6-5; j_gene: TRBJ1-1; CDR3aa: ASGRAMNTEAF
v_gene: TRBV11-2; j_gene: TRBJ2-1; CDR3aa: ASTPGSYNEQF
v_gene: TRBV11-2; j_gene: TRBJ2-3; CDR3aa: ASSSYGRSAGRGDTQY
v_gene: TRBV5-1; j_gene: TRBJ2-2; CDR3aa: ASSFGGPGTGELF
v_gene: TRBV7-8; j_gene: TRBJ2-7; CDR3aa: ASSWGQVYEQY
v_gene: TRBV5-4; j_gene: TRBJ2-7; CDR3aa: AFQGGTGAHYEQY
v_gene: TRBV6-5; j_gene: TRBJ1-2; CDR3aa: ASSHFWDRAHYGYT
v_gene: TRBV19; j_gene: TRBJ1-6; CDR3aa: ASSKEGSYSPLH
v_gene: TRBV4-2; j_gene: TRBJ1-5; CDR3aa: ASSQQGYSNQPQH
v_gene: TRBV13; j_gene: TRBJ2-1; CDR3aa: ASSYGLAGGYEQF
v_gene: TRBV7-2; j_gene: TRBJ2-7; CDR3aa: ASSLNTYEQY
v_gene: TRBV28; j_gene: TRBJ1-6; CDR3aa: ASSLGRRDSPLH
v_gene: TRBV7-2; j_gene: TRBJ1-6; CDR3aa: ASSPGGRQPSTPLH
v_gene: TRBV5-6; j_gene: TRBJ2-7; CDR3aa: ASSLVGRGSYEQY
v_gene: TRBV2; j_gene: TRBJ2-5; CDR3aa: ASRLTSETQY
v_gene: TRBV27; j_gene: NA; CDR3aa: ASSSGSYEQY
v_gene: TRBV11-3; j_gene: TRBJ2-2; CDR3aa: ASSSTGELF
v_gene: TRBV6-5; j_gene: TRBJ1-5; CDR3aa: ASSRNSDNQPQH
v_gene: TRBV25-1; j_gene: TRBJ2-7; CDR3aa: ASSPSQWVQGEQY
v_gene: TRBV7-2; j_gene: TRBJ2-1; CDR3aa: ASSSWRAGSYNEQF
v_gene: TRBV6-5; j_gene: TRBJ1-1; CDR3aa: ASRDGTPNTEAF
v_gene: TRBV7-9; j_gene: TRBJ2-7; CDR3aa: ASSLDRVGDEQY
v_gene: TRBV29-1; j_gene: TRBJ2-3; CDR3aa: SGGVADTQY
v_gene: TRBV7-9; j_gene: TRBJ2-1; CDR3aa: ASSWTGTQYNEQF
v_gene: TRBV5-1; j_gene: TRBJ2-3; CDR3aa: ASSLAWADTQY
v_gene: TRBV2; j_gene: TRBJ2-7; CDR3aa: ASSAQGGEQY
v_gene: TRBV7-9; j_gene: TRBJ1-6; CDR3aa: ASSFPEVYNSPLH
v_gene: TRBV4-3; j_gene: TRBJ1-1; CDR3aa: ASSQEAGNEAF
v_gene: TRBV28; j_gene: TRBJ1-5; CDR3aa: ASSSSHQQGRPQH
v_gene: TRBV7-2; j_gene: TRBJ1-3; CDR3aa: ASSLATTAGNTIY
v_gene: TRBV10-3; j_gene: TRBJ2-2; CDR3aa: AISMNTGELF
v_gene: TRBV19; j_gene: TRBJ2-7; CDR3aa: ASSISPWGRTGADEQY
v_gene: TRBV9; j_gene: TRBJ2-3; CDR3aa: ASSVVGQGFGTDTQY
v_gene: TRBV5-1; j_gene: TRBJ2-1; CDR3aa: ASRRTSGGTYNEQF
v_gene: TRBV4-3; j_gene: TRBJ1-1; CDR3aa: ASSQDFRAQDTEAF